This T cell receptor beta chain stems from a study of control samples from healthy donors and cancer patients. TCRdb keeps only in-frame clones here, not all; method: immunoSEQ multiplex PCR. The repertoire has 140,000 to 150,000 clones, about 89% of them found once; the top ten carry over 4.5%. Per the germline V gene, CDR1 is SGHAT and CDR2 is FQDESV (reference sequence). V was clipped by 6 bases and J by 3 bases; unmatched bases: 11. There are 16 residues in the CDR3. V usage is TRBV11-1 and J usage is TRBJ2-7; 10 bases are a match to TRBD2. This TCR was recovered from a man under 40 in good health. The sequenced material came from blood. The CDR3 DNA sequence: TGTGCCAGCAGTCTCCGCGGGTTAGCGGGGGGCTACGAGCAGTACTTC. Amino acid sequence: CASSLRGLAGGYEQYF.